Here is one TCR beta chain with its context. This clone came up a few times. The antigen it recognizes is unknown. No base qualities exist here, and no much larger clone lies one base off it. The immunoSEQ Assay, a bias-controlled multiplex PCR, was used to amplify TCRbeta CDR3 regions from genomic DNA. Per the authors' processing: The number of nucleated cells in each sample was estimated by amplification of reference gene primers within the assay. To quantify the absolute abundance of each unique TCRbeta CDR3 rearrangement, sequence reads were collapsed and filtered. For each sample, productive Simpson clonality was calculated as the square root of Simpson's diversity index over productive rearrangements. In its TCRdb copy, this immuneACCESS table keeps in-frame sequences only and misses some clones. Where compared with another copy, unresolved V genes explain less than half of these, and the others have no known cause. That table supplies the V and J calls and clone size; D and trimming were determined from the DNA. This sample lists approximately 190,000 clones; about 88% were detected once. The leading ten clones occupy around 14% of the sample.

The CDR3 runs 14 residues from the cysteine to the phenylalanine. The read is trimmed to its CDR3 DNA, 42 bases read in frame from base 1. Cut back by 4 bases and 5 bases, the V and J ends lie 13 bases apart. According to the germline V gene, CDR1 reads SGHTA and CDR2 reads FQGTGA. Each collaborating institution followed its own protocols to collect whole blood in K2EDTA tubes. For TCRbeta analysis, collaborator samples were shipped as frozen whole blood, as isolated PBMCs, or as DNA extracted from either sample type. The data stem from a study of blood T cell repertoires in COVID-19 (dated by TCRdb to 2019 to 2021). Regarding the study in general: Samples from collaborators originated in the United States, Italy and Spain and spanned both the acute and convalescent phases of COVID-19. The dataset comprised deeply sampled blood TCRbeta repertoires from subjects exposed to, actively infected with, or recovered from COVID-19. The samples were drawn from the first 160 participants of the ongoing ImmuneRACE study and from 950 to 1,500 subjects provided by 6 global collaborators. Where available, HLA class I and class II types were obtained from metadata supplied by the sample provider rather than from assay-based typing. The repertoires were released in a freely available public database intended as a resource for research on the immune response to SARS-CoV-2. The prospective study material was composed of cDNA or gDNA derived from T cells, B-cell-depleted T cells, or PBMCs. A de-identified subject ID, COVID-19 status, age in years and sex were almost always included in the sample metadata.

What the study reported, not specific to this receptor: The amount of clinical and demographic metadata varied by source and participant and was provided uncurated.

This TCR came from a man aged 25 to 45 with active or convalescent COVID-19. The V and J segments used are TRBV7-3 and TRBJ2-3, with a tentative D gene TRBD1 over 6 matching bases. The source material was peripheral blood. Read as DNA, the sequence is TGTGCCAGCAGCTCATCCACAGGGTTAGATACGCAGTATTTT. The resulting protein is CASSSSTGLDTQYF. The reference TRBV7-3 and TRBJ2-3 proteins fill in what lies around the CDR3, so the full variable domain reads GAGVSQTPSNKVTEKGKYVELRCDPISGHTALYWYRQSLGQGPEFLIYFQGTGAADDSGLPNDRFFAVRPEGSVSTLKIQRTERGDSAVYLCASSSSTGLDTQYFGPGTRLTVL.